A single sample is the source of the 10 T cell receptor beta chains below, sequenced in a study of control samples from healthy donors and cancer patients (dated by TCRdb to about 2020). The library came from the immunoSEQ multiplex PCR assay. The table was pulled from immuneACCESS by TCRdb, which kept in-frame rearrangements only. Such tables lose some clones; where checked, under half of the loss comes from unresolved V genes, and the rest has no known cause. For this sample the table gives about 120,000 clones, of which roughly nine tenths were detected only once. Approximately 7.8% of the sample comes from the top ten. Specimen: blood. Every receptor here comes from a woman younger than 35 in good health.

The chain couples TRBV30 to TRBJ2-7; a possible D gene is TRBD2 (6 bases). The CDR3 spans 14 residues. Trimming took off 0 bases at V and 2 bases at J, with 11 bases between the two ends. Germline CDR1 GTSNPN, CDR2 SVGIG (reference sequence). CDR3 nucleotide sequence: TGTGCCTGGAGTGTCGGCGGGACGACCTACGAGCAGTACTTC. Amino acid sequence: CAWSVGGTTYEQYF.

V and J are TRBV15 and TRBJ2-7, with D perhaps TRBD1 (5 bases). V lost 3 bases and J 6 bases, leaving 9 bases between the germline ends. The CDR3 runs to 12 residues. Per the germline V gene, CDR1 is LNHNV and CDR2 is YYDKDF (reference sequence). CDR3 DNA sequence: TGTGCCACCAGCAGCCAGGGCGCCGAGCAGTACTTC. This codes for CATSSQGAEQYF.

This chain connects TRBV7-8 to TRBJ2-7, with D uncertain. CDR3 length equals 15 residues. Germline lookup yields CDR1 SGHVS and CDR2 FQNEAQ. The V end was cut by 2 bases, the J end by 5 bases, with 16 bases between. CDR3 sequence (DNA): TGTGCCAGCAGCTTACTCGCCCAGTTTGACGACGAGCAGTACTTC. This sequence encodes CASSLLAQFDDEQYF.

This clone appeared a single time. The J gene is TRBJ2-1, the V gene TRBV5-4; D is undetermined. CDR1 and CDR2 from the germline V gene are SGHNT and YYREEE (reference sequence). This CDR3 region has 12 residues. Trimming stripped 4 bases from V and 8 bases from J, with 10 bases between. The CDR3 loop reads CASSTMGYEQFF. Here the CDR3 DNA reads TGTGCCAGCAGCACGATGGGTTATGAGCAGTTCTTC.

The CDR3 spells CASWRGNTGELFF. The CDR3 DNA reads as TGCGCCAGCTGGCGAGGGAACACCGGGGAGCTGTTTTTT. The J gene is TRBJ2-2, the V gene TRBV5-1; D ambiguous. The CDR3 is 13 amino acids. CDR1 SGHRS and CDR2 YFSETQ come from the germline V gene. The ends were cut back, 7 bases at V and 1 base at J, with 8 bases in the middle. Looking up the rest from reference TRBV5-1 and TRBJ2-2 gives the full variable domain: KAGVTQTPRYLIKTRGQQVTLSCSPISGHRSVSWYQQTPGQGLQFLFEYFSETQRNKGNFPGRFSGRQFSNSRSEMNVSTLELGDSALYLCASWRGNTGELFFGEGSRLTVL.

Here the CDR3 DNA reads TGTGCCAGCAGCCATTCCCCCGATACTTACCATGGCTACACCTTC. This gives the protein CASSHSPDTYHGYTF. V and J are TRBV4-2 and TRBJ1-2; D gene unclear. Trimming removed 3 bases from V and 6 bases from J, with 17 bases in between. This CDR3 spans 15 amino acids. The V gene's germline CDR1 is LGHNA and CDR2 YNFKEQ.

The chain combines TRBV20-1 with TRBJ2-7; TRBD2 is a possible D gene (6 bases). This CDR3 is built from 14 residues. The V gene lost 3 bases and the J gene lost 0 bases, with 12 bases spanning the gap. Germline assignment: CDR1 DFQATT and CDR2 SNEGSKA (reference sequence). The CDR3 DNA reads as TGCAGTGCTAGTTTTAGCGGCAACTCCTACGAGCAGTACTTC. This translates into CSASFSGNSYEQYF.

The chain couples TRBV19 to TRBJ1-6; 8 nucleotides line up with TRBD1. The J segment lost 7 bases and the V segment lost 3 bases, leaving 8 bases of the junction unmatched. This CDR3 has 16 amino acids. Germline CDR1 LNHDA, CDR2 SQIVND (reference sequence). CDR3 protein: CASSIGKTGENSPLHF. The CDR3 coding sequence is TGTGCCAGTAGTATCGGGAAGACAGGGGAGAATTCACCCCTCCACTTT.

The genes are TRBV5-5 and TRBJ1-1; D is uncertain. CDR1 is SGHKS and CDR2 is YYEKEE in the germline V gene (reference sequence). Trimming left V 0 bases short and J 5 bases short, with 8 bases between. This CDR3 spans 13 amino acids. The chain's CDR3 is CASSLDFWTEAFF. The CDR3 DNA reads as TGTGCCAGCAGCTTGGATTTTTGGACTGAAGCTTTCTTT.

This chain connects TRBV5-1 to TRBJ2-7, with TRBD1 matching over 7 bases. V trimming: 4 bases; J trimming: 6 bases; junction bases outside the gene matches: 10. The CDR3 length is 14 residues. Germline assignment: CDR1 SGHRS and CDR2 YFSETQ. CDR3 residues: CASSQQGLASEQYF. The CDR3, as DNA: TGCGCCAGCAGCCAACAGGGGTTAGCATCCGAGCAGTACTTC.